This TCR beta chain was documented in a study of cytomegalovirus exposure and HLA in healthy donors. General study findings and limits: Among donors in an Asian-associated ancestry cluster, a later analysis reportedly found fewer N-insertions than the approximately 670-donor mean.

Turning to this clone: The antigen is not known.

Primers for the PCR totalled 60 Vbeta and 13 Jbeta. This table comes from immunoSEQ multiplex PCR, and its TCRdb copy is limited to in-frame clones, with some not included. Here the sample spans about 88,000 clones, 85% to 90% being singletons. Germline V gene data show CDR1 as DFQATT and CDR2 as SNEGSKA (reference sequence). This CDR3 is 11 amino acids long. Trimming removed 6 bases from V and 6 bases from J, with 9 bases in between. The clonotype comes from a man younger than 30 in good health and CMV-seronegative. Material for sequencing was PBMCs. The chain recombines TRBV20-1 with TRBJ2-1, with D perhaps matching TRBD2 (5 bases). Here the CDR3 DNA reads TGCAGTGCGACGGACTTCAATGAGCAGTTCTTC. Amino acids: CSATDFNEQFF.